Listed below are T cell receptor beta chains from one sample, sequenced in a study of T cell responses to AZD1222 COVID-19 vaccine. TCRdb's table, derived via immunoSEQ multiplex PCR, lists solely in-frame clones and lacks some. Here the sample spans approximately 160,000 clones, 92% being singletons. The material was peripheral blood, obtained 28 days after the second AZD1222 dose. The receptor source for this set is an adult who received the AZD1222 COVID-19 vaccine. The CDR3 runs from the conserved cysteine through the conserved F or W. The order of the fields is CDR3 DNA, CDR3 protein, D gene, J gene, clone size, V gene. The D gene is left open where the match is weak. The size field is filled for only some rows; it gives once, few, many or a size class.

DNA: TGCGCCAGCAGTCCGGAGGGGGCCAACGTCCTGACTTTC; CDR3: CASSPEGANVLTF; D: -; J: TRBJ2-6; size: once; V: TRBV5-1
DNA: TGTGCCAGCAGCGGGGACGGAGCTAACTATGGCTACACCTTC; CDR3: CASSGDGANYGYTF; D: -; J: TRBJ1-2; size: -; V: TRBV9
DNA: TGCAGCGTAAGTTGGGAAAACACTGAAGCTTTCTTT; CDR3: CSVSWENTEAFF; D: -; J: TRBJ1-1; size: -; V: TRBV29-1
DNA: TGTGCCATCAGTGAGTCGACTAGCGGGAACTACGAGCAGTACTTC; CDR3: CAISESTSGNYEQYF; D: TRBD2; J: TRBJ2-7; size: -; V: TRBV10-3
DNA: TGTGCCAGCAGTAAGCCAGGGGCCTCTGGAAACACCATATATTTT; CDR3: CASSKPGASGNTIYF; D: -; J: TRBJ1-3; size: -; V: TRBV5-4
DNA: TGCGCCAGCAGCCGGGGGGGCCTAAGCACAGATACGCAGTATTTT; CDR3: CASSRGGLSTDTQYF; D: TRBD2; J: TRBJ2-3; size: -; V: TRBV5-1
DNA: TGTGCCATCAGTGAGTCGCCAGTCACTCAGAACACTGAAGCTTTCTTT; CDR3: CAISESPVTQNTEAFF; D: -; J: TRBJ1-1; size: -; V: TRBV10-3
DNA: TGTGCCAGCAGTTACTCCCTCCCGACTCCCAATACGCAGTATTTT; CDR3: CASSYSLPTPNTQYF; D: -; J: TRBJ2-3; size: -; V: TRBV6-5
DNA: TGTGCCAGCAGCCAACTTACATCTCTCTATGGCTACACCTTC; CDR3: CASSQLTSLYGYTF; D: -; J: TRBJ1-2; size: -; V: TRBV3-1/TRBV3-2
DNA: TGTGCCAGCAGTTACTCGGGGGAGACCCAGTACTTC; CDR3: CASSYSGETQYF; D: -; J: TRBJ2-5; size: -; V: TRBV6-5
DNA: TGTGCCAGCAGCCCAATAGCGGGGGGCCGCACAGATACGCAGTATTTT; CDR3: CASSPIAGGRTDTQYF; D: TRBD2; J: TRBJ2-3; size: -; V: TRBV5-5
DNA: TGTGCCAGCCTAGCGTTACTGAACACCGGGGAGCTGTTTTTT; CDR3: CASLALLNTGELFF; D: -; J: TRBJ2-2; size: -; V: TRBV6-5
DNA: TGTGCCAGCAGTTCTTCCTCACCTATTCCTGAAGCTTTCTTT; CDR3: CASSSSSPIPEAFF; D: -; J: TRBJ1-1; size: -; V: TRBV28
DNA: TGTGCCAGCAGTTACAGGGGATTGAACACTGAAGCTTTCTTT; CDR3: CASSYRGLNTEAFF; D: -; J: TRBJ1-1; size: -; V: TRBV6-5
DNA: TGCGCCAGCAGCTTGGTGGGGGAGACTGAAGCTTTCTTT; CDR3: CASSLVGETEAFF; D: -; J: TRBJ1-1; size: -; V: TRBV5-1
DNA: TGTGCCAGCAGCTACCGGACAGGGTACTCCAATTCACCCCTCCACTTT; CDR3: CASSYRTGYSNSPLHF; D: TRBD1; J: TRBJ1-6; size: -; V: TRBV5-6
DNA: TGTGCCAGCAGTCTCAGGGTTACTGAAGCTTTCTTT; CDR3: CASSLRVTEAFF; D: -; J: TRBJ1-1; size: -; V: TRBV2
DNA: TGCGCCAGTAAACCGGGACAGGGGGACAATGAGCAGTTCTTC; CDR3: CASKPGQGDNEQFF; D: TRBD1; J: TRBJ2-1; size: -; V: TRBV10-2
DNA: TGTGCCAGCAGCTTAGGGACAGGTCCGACCTACGAGCAGTACTTC; CDR3: CASSLGTGPTYEQYF; D: TRBD1; J: TRBJ2-7; size: -; V: TRBV7-6
DNA: TGTGCCAGCAACTACGACAGGGCAGGGGCTGAAGCTTTCTTT; CDR3: CASNYDRAGAEAFF; D: TRBD1; J: TRBJ1-1; size: -; V: TRBV27
DNA: TGTGCCAGCTCACCACGGCCTAGCATGAGCTCCTACAATGAGCAGTTCTTC; CDR3: CASSPRPSMSSYNEQFF; D: -; J: TRBJ2-1; size: -; V: TRBV18
DNA: TGTGCCAGCTCACCAACAGGAAAGAACACTGAAGCTTTCTTT; CDR3: CASSPTGKNTEAFF; D: -; J: TRBJ1-1; size: -; V: TRBV18
DNA: TGTGCCAGCAGCTTATTAATGGTAGACGCAGATACGCAGTATTTT; CDR3: CASSLLMVDADTQYF; D: -; J: TRBJ2-3; size: -; V: TRBV5-4
DNA: TGTGCCAGCAGTTACTCTCGGGTAAACACTGAAGCTTTCTTT; CDR3: CASSYSRVNTEAFF; D: -; J: TRBJ1-1; size: once; V: TRBV6-5
DNA: TGTGCCAGCAGCCCCGGGGCGGCGGAGACCCAGTACTTC; CDR3: CASSPGAAETQYF; D: -; J: TRBJ2-5; size: -; V: TRBV7-9
DNA: TGTGCCAGCAGCTCCGGGACAGGGATTTCCTACGAGCAGTACTTC; CDR3: CASSSGTGISYEQYF; D: TRBD1; J: TRBJ2-7; size: -; V: TRBV5-4
DNA: TGCAGCGTTTGGGGAAGAGGGGGCTACACCTTC; CDR3: CSVWGRGGYTF; D: -; J: TRBJ1-2; size: -; V: TRBV29-1
DNA: TGTGCCAGCAGCGTAGACCCCAATGCCGTTAATTCACCCCTCCACTTT; CDR3: CASSVDPNAVNSPLHF; D: -; J: TRBJ1-6; size: -; V: TRBV9
DNA: TGCGCCAGCAGCCAAAGCAGCAACCAGCCCCAGCATTTT; CDR3: CASSQSSNQPQHF; D: -; J: TRBJ1-5; size: -; V: TRBV4-1
DNA: TGTGCCAGCAGCCCGGACAGGGACGCTCAGCCCCAGCATTTT; CDR3: CASSPDRDAQPQHF; D: TRBD1; J: TRBJ1-5; size: -; V: TRBV6-6
DNA: TGTGCCAGCAGCCAGTTTGTAGGGACAGCGAGAAATGAAAAACTGTTTTTT; CDR3: CASSQFVGTARNEKLFF; D: TRBD1; J: TRBJ1-4; size: -; V: TRBV11-2
DNA: TGTGCCAGCAGTTACTGGGGACAGGCAGAAGAGACCCAGTACTTC; CDR3: CASSYWGQAEETQYF; D: TRBD1; J: TRBJ2-5; size: -; V: TRBV6-5
DNA: TGCGCCAGCAGCTTAGGGAGTCCCGGGGACGAGCAGTACTTC; CDR3: CASSLGSPGDEQYF; D: -; J: TRBJ2-7; size: -; V: TRBV5-1
DNA: TGTGCCAGCAGCTTTATCAGTGCAGGGGGCACTGAAGCTTTCTTT; CDR3: CASSFISAGGTEAFF; D: TRBD1; J: TRBJ1-1; size: -; V: TRBV7-9
DNA: TGTGCCAGCAGCTTAAGAGGACTAGCGGGGGGTGGTCAAGAGACCCAGTACTTC; CDR3: CASSLRGLAGGGQETQYF; D: TRBD2; J: TRBJ2-5; size: -; V: TRBV7-8
DNA: TGTGCCAGCGGGGCGTTGGCGGGGGGATACACCGGGGAGCTGTTTTTT; CDR3: CASGALAGGYTGELFF; D: TRBD2; J: TRBJ2-2; size: -; V: TRBV9
DNA: TGTGCCAGCAGTGAACAGATCCAGCCCCAGCATTTT; CDR3: CASSEQIQPQHF; D: -; J: TRBJ1-5; size: -; V: TRBV6-1
DNA: TGTGCCAGTAGTACGGGACAGGGGGCCACTGAAGCTTTCTTT; CDR3: CASSTGQGATEAFF; D: TRBD1; J: TRBJ1-1; size: -; V: TRBV19
DNA: TGTGCCAGTACCGGGGGGTACAGGGGAGGCAATCAGCCCCAGCATTTT; CDR3: CASTGGYRGGNQPQHF; D: TRBD1; J: TRBJ1-5; size: -; V: TRBV19
DNA: TGTGCCATCAGAGACATTCAGGGGGCAGGCACTGAAGCTTTCTTT; CDR3: CAIRDIQGAGTEAFF; D: TRBD1; J: TRBJ1-1; size: -; V: TRBV10-3
DNA: TGTGCCATCGGGAAGGGAAGCACAGATACGCAGTATTTT; CDR3: CAIGKGSTDTQYF; D: -; J: TRBJ2-3; size: -; V: TRBV10-3
DNA: TGTGCCAGCAGCTTGCAGGGCGGGAACACTGAAGCTTTCTTT; CDR3: CASSLQGGNTEAFF; D: -; J: TRBJ1-1; size: once; V: TRBV7-9
DNA: TGTGCCAGCAGCTTAGAGGAGACAGGGGCCTACGAGCAGTACTTC; CDR3: CASSLEETGAYEQYF; D: TRBD1; J: TRBJ2-7; size: -; V: TRBV11-1
DNA: TGCAGTGCTAGAGGTGGAAACATTCAGTACTTC; CDR3: CSARGGNIQYF; D: -; J: TRBJ2-4; size: -; V: TRBV20-1
DNA: TGTGCCAGCAGCTCCCGGACAGGGGTAGGAGGAAACACCATATATTTT; CDR3: CASSSRTGVGGNTIYF; D: TRBD1; J: TRBJ1-3; size: -; V: TRBV7-6
DNA: TGTGCCAGTAGTTTTCGGCGGGGCCCCAGCACTGAAGCTTTCTTT; CDR3: CASSFRRGPSTEAFF; D: -; J: TRBJ1-1; size: -; V: TRBV19